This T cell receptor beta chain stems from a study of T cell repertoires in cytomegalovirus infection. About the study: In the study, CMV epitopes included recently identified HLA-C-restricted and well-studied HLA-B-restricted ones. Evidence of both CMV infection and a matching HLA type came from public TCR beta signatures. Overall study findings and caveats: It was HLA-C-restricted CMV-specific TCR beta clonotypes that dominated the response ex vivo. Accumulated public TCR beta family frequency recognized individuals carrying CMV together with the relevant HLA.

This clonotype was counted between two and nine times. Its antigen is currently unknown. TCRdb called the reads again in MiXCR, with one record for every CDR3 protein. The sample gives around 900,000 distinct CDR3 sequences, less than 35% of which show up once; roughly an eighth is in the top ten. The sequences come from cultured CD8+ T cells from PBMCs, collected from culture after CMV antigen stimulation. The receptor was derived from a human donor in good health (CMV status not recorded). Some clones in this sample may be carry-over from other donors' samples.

CDR3 protein: CASSLRGALLEQYF. The CDR3 nucleotides read TGTGCCAGCAGTTTGCGGGGAGCCCTACTCGAGCAGTACTTC. The chain couples TRBV28 to TRBJ2-7; TRBD2 might be the D (6 bases). Trimming stripped 3 bases from V and 6 bases from J, with 15 bases between. This CDR3 spans 14 amino acids. Germline assignment: CDR1 MDHEN and CDR2 SYDVKM. Drawing the rest from reference TRBV28 and TRBJ2-7, the complete variable domain is DVKVTQSSRYLVKRTGEKVFLECVQDMDHENMFWYRQDPGLGLRLIYFSYDVKMKEKGDIPEGYSVSREKKERFSLILESASTNQTSMYLCASSLRGALLEQYFGPGTRLTVT.